The clone carrying this T cell receptor (beta chain) was seen more than once but under ten times. The antigen is undetermined. One end of the junction is discordant with germline, which a read error may explain. The sample is drawn from a study of cytomegalovirus exposure and HLA in healthy donors. Study-wide results and caveats: Researchers catalogued 160 or so TCR beta chains as cytomegalovirus-associated. Sequencing likely produced, as an artifact, a cluster of highly shared sequence variants. For most TCR beta V segments, an earlier analysis put the productive rate at about 87% or about 30% of the time.

Primers: 60 Vbeta forward and 13 Jbeta reverse. Repertoires were generated with immunoSEQ multiplex PCR, while TCRdb's copy carries only in-frame clones and drops some. The sample records about 80,000 clones, more than 50% being singletons. The CDR3 has 12 amino acids. CDR1 and CDR2 (germline): MNHNS, SASEGT. The V and J genes are TRBV6-1 and TRBJ1-4; D gene unclear. This TCR was recovered from a male donor in good health and CMV-seropositive. Sequencing used PBMCs. The CDR3 DNA follows: TGTGCCAGCAGTGAAGGAGGAGCCGGAACGCAGTTT. Translating it yields CASSEGGAGTQF.